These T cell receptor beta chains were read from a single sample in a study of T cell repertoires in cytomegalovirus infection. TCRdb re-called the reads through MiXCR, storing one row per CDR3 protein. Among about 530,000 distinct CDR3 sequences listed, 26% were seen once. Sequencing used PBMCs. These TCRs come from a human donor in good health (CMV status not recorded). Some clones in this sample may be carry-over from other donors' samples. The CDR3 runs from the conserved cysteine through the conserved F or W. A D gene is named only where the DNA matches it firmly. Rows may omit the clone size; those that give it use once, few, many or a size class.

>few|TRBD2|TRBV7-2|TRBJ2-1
CASSLVGGRGDEQFF
TGTGCCAGCAGCTTAGTAGGCGGGAGGGGGGATGAGCAGTTCTTC
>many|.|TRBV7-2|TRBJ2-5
CASQDSQETQYF
TGTGCCAGTCAGGACAGCCAAGAGACCCAGTACTTC
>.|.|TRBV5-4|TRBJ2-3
CASTGSSTDTQYF
TGTGCCAGCACCGGGTCTAGCACAGATACGCAGTATTTT
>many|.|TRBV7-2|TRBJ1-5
CASSQQGPNQPQHF
TGTGCCAGCAGCCAGCAGGGGCCTAATCAGCCCCAGCATTTT
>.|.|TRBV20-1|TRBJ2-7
CSARAGPMPYEQYF
TGCAGTGCTAGAGCCGGGCCGATGCCCTACGAGCAGTACTTC
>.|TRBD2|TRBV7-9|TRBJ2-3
CASSFVTGGRPDTQYF
TGTGCCAGCAGCTTCGTGACGGGAGGTCGCCCAGATACGCAGTATTTT
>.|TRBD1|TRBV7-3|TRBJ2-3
CASSSSPTGPTDTQYF
TGTGCCAGCAGCTCCTCTCCGACAGGGCCCACAGATACGCAGTATTTT
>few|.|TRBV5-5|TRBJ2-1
CASSTGPKGVYNEQFF
TGTGCCAGCAGCACGGGCCCTAAAGGGGTTTACAATGAGCAGTTCTTC
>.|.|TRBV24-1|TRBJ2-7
CATSDNDGAYEQYF
TGTGCCACCAGTGACAATGACGGGGCCTACGAGCAGTACTTC
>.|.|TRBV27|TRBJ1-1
CASSVKRNTEAFF
TGTGCCAGCAGTGTTAAGAGGAACACTGAAGCTTTCTTT
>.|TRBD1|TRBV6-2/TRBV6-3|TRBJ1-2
CASSYRPHGQGASGYTF
TGTGCCAGCAGTTACCGACCCCACGGACAGGGGGCGAGCGGCTACACCTTC
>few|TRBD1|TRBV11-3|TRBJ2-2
CASSPRGPVLFF
TGTGCCAGCAGCCCCAGGGGGCCAGTCCTGTTTTTT
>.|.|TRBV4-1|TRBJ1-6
CASSQGTGLNSPLHF
TGCGCCAGCAGCCAAGGTACAGGGTTGAATTCACCCCTCCACTTT
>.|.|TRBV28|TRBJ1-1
CASSLRVTANTEAFF
TGTGCCAGCAGTTTAAGGGTCACGGCCAACACTGAAGCTTTCTTT
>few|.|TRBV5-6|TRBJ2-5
CASSLMAGWETQYF
TGTGCCAGCAGCTTGATGGCAGGGTGGGAGACCCAGTACTTC
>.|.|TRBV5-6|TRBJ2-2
CASSLYDREAGELFF
TGTGCCAGCAGCTTGTATGACAGGGAGGCCGGGGAGCTGTTTTTT
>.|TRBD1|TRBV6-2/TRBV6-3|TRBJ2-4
CASGKTGENIQYF
TGTGCCAGCGGTAAAACAGGGGAAAACATTCAGTACTTC
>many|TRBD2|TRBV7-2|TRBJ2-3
CASSSGLAGGPTDTQYF
TGTGCCAGCAGCTCGGGACTAGCGGGAGGGCCAACAGATACGCAGTATTTT
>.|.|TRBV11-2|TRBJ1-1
CASSLDQGNTEAFF
TGTGCCAGCAGCTTAGATCAGGGTAACACTGAAGCTTTCTTT
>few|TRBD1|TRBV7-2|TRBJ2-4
CASSTRQGRNIQYF
TGTGCCAGCAGCACCAGACAGGGGAGGAACATTCAGTACTTC
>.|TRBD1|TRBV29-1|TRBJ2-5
CSVALIDRDQETQYF
TGCAGCGTTGCCCTGATTGACAGGGACCAAGAGACCCAGTACTTC
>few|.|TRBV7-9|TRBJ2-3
CASSTEKSPDTQYF
TGTGCCAGCAGCACAGAGAAGTCCCCAGATACGCAGTATTTT
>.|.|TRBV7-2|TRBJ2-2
CASSLARTSGELFF
TGTGCCAGCAGCTTAGCGCGAACGTCCGGGGAGCTGTTTTTT
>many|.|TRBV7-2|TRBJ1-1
CASSLRLGQARSEAFF
TGTGCCAGCAGCTTAAGGTTAGGGCAGGCCCGATCAGAAGCTTTCTTT
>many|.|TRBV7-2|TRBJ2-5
CASSLGIGGAQETQYF
TGTGCCAGCAGCTTAGGTATAGGGGGAGCCCAAGAGACCCAGTACTTC
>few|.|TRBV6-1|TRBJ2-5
CASSESHRAIQETQYF
TGTGCCAGCAGTGAATCGCACAGGGCTATACAAGAGACCCAGTACTTC
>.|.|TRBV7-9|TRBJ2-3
CASSPTGGLTDTQYF
TGTGCCAGCAGCCCAACCGGGGGACTCACAGATACGCAGTATTTT
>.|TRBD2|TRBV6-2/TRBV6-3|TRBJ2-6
CASTDAGGGRASGANVLTF
TGTGCCAGCACCGACGCCGGTGGCGGGAGGGCCAGTGGGGCCAACGTCCTGACTTTC
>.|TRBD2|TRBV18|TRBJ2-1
CASSPISERGGRF
TGTGCCAGCTCACCGATTTCTGAGCGGGGTGGGCGATTC
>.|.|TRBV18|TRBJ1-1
CASSPGPSGDTEAFF
TGTGCCAGCTCCCCCGGGCCTTCGGGGGACACTGAAGCTTTCTTT
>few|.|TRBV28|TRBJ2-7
CASSIDSEYEQYF
TGTGCCAGCAGCATTGACAGTGAGTACGAGCAGTACTTC
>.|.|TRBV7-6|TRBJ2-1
CASSLDGSHNEQFF
TGTGCCAGCAGCTTAGACGGGAGCCACAATGAGCAGTTCTTC
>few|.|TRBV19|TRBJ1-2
CASSIRAGINYGYTF
TGTGCCAGTAGTATACGGGCGGGGATTAACTATGGCTACACCTTC
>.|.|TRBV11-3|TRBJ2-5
CASSLPWGQETQYF
TGTGCCAGCAGCTTACCGTGGGGACAAGAGACCCAGTACTTC
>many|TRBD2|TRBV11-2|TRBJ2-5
CASSAGSAGIWETQYF
TGTGCCAGCAGTGCGGGATCAGCGGGAATTTGGGAGACCCAGTACTTC
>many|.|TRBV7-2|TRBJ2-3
CASSSWRGRDTQYF
TGTGCCAGCAGCTCCTGGAGGGGGCGAGATACGCAGTATTTT
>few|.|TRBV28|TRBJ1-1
CASSSTAVGRPEAFF
TGTGCCAGCAGTTCGACCGCGGTAGGGCGGCCTGAAGCTTTCTTT
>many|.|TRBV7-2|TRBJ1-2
CASSWSGRGRGIPNYGYTF
TGTGCCAGCAGCTGGTCGGGAAGGGGCCGAGGGATCCCTAACTATGGCTACACCTTC
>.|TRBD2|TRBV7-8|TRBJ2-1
CASSLVPGGTSGRNEQFF
TGTGCCAGCAGCTTAGTACCCGGTGGGACTAGCGGGAGGAATGAGCAGTTCTTC
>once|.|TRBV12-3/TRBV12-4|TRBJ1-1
CASSLGGLAFF
TGTGCCAGCAGTTTGGGGGGCTTGGCTTTCTTT
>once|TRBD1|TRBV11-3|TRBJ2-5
CASSSWDRIGQETQYF
TGTGCCAGCAGCTCCTGGGACAGGATAGGCCAAGAGACCCAGTACTTC
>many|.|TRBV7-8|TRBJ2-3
CASSFKTGANTDTQYF
TGTGCCAGCAGCTTCAAAACCGGGGCCAACACAGATACGCAGTATTTT